Below, 3 T cell receptor beta chains from the same sample are listed, as sequenced in a study of blood T cell repertoires in COVID-19. Sequenced by immunoSEQ multiplex PCR; TCRdb stores in-frame clones only, minus some. The table lists about 280,000 clones, approximately 91% of them singletons, with roughly 2.2% in the top ten. Sequencing was done on a sample of peripheral blood. All receptors derive from a man aged 50 or older with acute or convalescent COVID-19.

V usage is TRBV18 and J usage is TRBJ2-1; the D gene is possibly TRBD2 (6 bases). With 5 bases removed from V and 4 bases from J, the gap between germline ends came to 18 bases. The V gene's germline CDR1 is KGHSH and CDR2 LQKENI. The CDR3 is 16 amino acids. The CDR3 reads CASSAQGGIRYNEQFF. The DNA of the CDR3 is TGTGCCAGCTCAGCCCAGGGCGGGATCAGGTACAATGAGCAGTTCTTC. The variable domain in full, completed from reference TRBV18 and TRBJ2-1, reads NAGVMQNPRHLVRRRGQEARLRCSPMKGHSHVYWYRQLPEEGLKFMVYLQKENIIDESGMPKERFSAEFPKEGPSILRIQQVVRGDSAAYFCASSAQGGIRYNEQFFGPGTRLTVL.

The V and J genes are TRBV11-2 and TRBJ1-4, with 8 positions matching TRBD1. The V gene end was trimmed by 5 bases and the J gene end by 7 bases; junction bases not matched to a gene: 9. Germline lookup yields CDR1 SGHAT and CDR2 FQNNGV. This CDR3 spans 15 amino acids. CDR3 in amino acids: CASSARQGTGEKLFF. Written as DNA, the CDR3 is TGTGCCAGCAGCGCTAGACAGGGGACCGGTGAAAAACTGTTTTTT.

V and J are TRBV9 and TRBJ2-7, with 9 bases identical to TRBD1. Trimming took 3 bases from V and 2 from J; bases not matched to a gene: 6. CDR1 is SGDLS and CDR2 is YYNGEE in the germline V gene. The CDR3 extends over 15 amino acids. The CDR3 is CASSGGQGPPYEQYF. The DNA of the CDR3 is TGTGCCAGCAGCGGAGGACAGGGGCCGCCCTACGAGCAGTACTTC. The full variable domain, its missing parts supplied by reference TRBV9 and TRBJ2-7, is DSGVTQTPKHLITATGQRVTLRCSPRSGDLSVYWYQQSLDQGLQFLIQYYNGEERAKGNILERFSAQQFPDLHSELNLSSLELGDSALYFCASSGGQGPPYEQYFGPGTRLTVT.